Presented here are 15 T cell receptor beta chains from one specimen sequenced in a study of blood T cell repertoires in COVID-19. The repertoire was sequenced with immunoSEQ multiplex PCR; TCRdb's copy has only in-frame clones and lacks some. Among some 150,000 clones listed, roughly 84% were seen once. Sequencing was performed on peripheral blood. These receptors came from a human donor with acute or convalescent COVID-19. The donor label of this sample is uncertain.

This chain links TRBV14 with TRBJ1-1; TRBD1 is a possible D gene (6 bases). CDR1 and CDR2 from the germline V gene are SGHDN and FVKESK. V shed 3 bases and J shed 3 bases, with 14 bases lying between them. This CDR3 has 15 residues. DNA for the CDR3: TGTGCCAGCAGCCAGAGGGGGGGAGGGTACACTGAAGCTTTCTTT. Its protein is CASSQRGGGYTEAFF.

The J gene is TRBJ2-7, the V gene TRBV9, with TRBD2 as a possible D gene (6 bases). CDR1 and CDR2 (germline): SGDLS, YYNGEE. The CDR3 consists of 13 residues. Between the trimmed V and J ends, which lost 1 base and 6 bases, there was a span of 11 bases. The CDR3 sequence: CASSVSGWGEQYV. The CDR3 DNA is TGTGCCAGCAGCGTAAGCGGGTGGGGCGAGCAGTACGTC.

The J gene is TRBJ2-2, the V gene TRBV4-1; D possibly corresponds to TRBD2 (6 bases). This CDR3 has 17 amino acids. Trimming shortened V by 0 bases and J by 6 bases, and 17 bases separated the two germline ends. From germline, CDR1 is MGHRA and CDR2 YSYEKL. The CDR3 DNA reads TGCGCCAGCAGCCAAGATGGTCCGGGAGTTGTATCCGGGGAGCTGTTTTTT. It codes for CASSQDGPGVVSGELFF.

The J gene is TRBJ2-7, the V gene TRBV2; no reliable D call. Trimming removed 2 bases from V and 4 bases from J, with 15 bases in between. The CDR3 contains 15 residues. The V gene's germline CDR1 is SNHLY and CDR2 FYNNEI. The CDR3 DNA is TGTGCCAGCAGTGAACCCAGGCAGTCTCGGTACGAGCAGTACTTC. This gives the protein CASSEPRQSRYEQYF.

This chain joins TRBV28 and TRBJ2-1; 9 bases line up with TRBD1. CDR1 is MDHEN, CDR2 SYDVKM, per germline. CDR3 length equals 14 residues. After removal of 6 bases from V and 8 bases from J, the junction contained 8 bases not matched to a gene. The CDR3 sequence is CASSRDRVRHEQFF. The CDR3 DNA reads as TGTGCCAGCAGCCGGGACAGGGTTAGGCATGAGCAGTTCTTC.

In this sample, this clone turned up once. The CDR3 here is CASRSGGTSYEQYF. The CDR3 DNA sequence: TGTGCCAGCAGGAGCGGGGGGACCTCCTACGAGCAGTACTTC. The rearrangement joins TRBV27 to TRBJ2-7, with TRBD2 identical over 9 bases. With 6 bases clipped from V and 0 bases from J, the junction kept 3 bases outside the gene matches. This CDR3 is 14 amino acids long. Per germline, CDR1 MNHEY and CDR2 SMNVEV (reference sequence).

V is TRBV15 and J is TRBJ2-7, with 8 bases aligning to TRBD1. This CDR3 contains 14 residues. Germline-derived CDR1 and CDR2 are LNHNV and YYDKDF (reference sequence). The V segment lost 5 bases and the J segment 4 bases; nucleotides outside the gene matches: 7. The CDR3 is CATSVGGTGYEQYV. CDR3 sequence (DNA): TGTGCCACCAGCGTCGGTGGGACAGGTTACGAGCAGTACGTC.

The chain joins TRBV7-6 to TRBJ1-5; D ambiguous. CDR1 and CDR2 from the germline V gene are SGHVS and FNYEAQ. V lost 2 bases, J lost 7 bases, and 9 bases lay in between. The CDR3 length is 13 residues. CDR3 region: CASSLSLSQPQHF. CDR3 coding DNA: TGTGCCAGCAGCTTATCACTGTCGCAGCCCCAGCATTTT.

V is TRBV6-5 and J is TRBJ1-2; D is undetermined. V lost 6 bases and J lost 5, with 13 bases in between. Looked up from germline, CDR1 is MNHEY and CDR2 is SVGAGI. The CDR3 runs 13 residues. For the CDR3, the DNA is TGTGCCAGCAGCCAGACACAAACTTATGGCTACACCTTC. This encodes CASSQTQTYGYTF.

This sequence joins TRBV30 and TRBJ2-7; weak D call: TRBD1 (7 bases). Trimming pared 0 bases from V and 0 bases from J, leaving 12 bases between. Germline V CDR1 and CDR2: GTSNPN, SVGIG (reference sequence). This CDR3 has 15 residues. The CDR3 nucleotides read TGTGCCTGGAGTGTACGGGGGACAGACTCCTACGAGCAGTACGTC. This sequence encodes CAWSVRGTDSYEQYV.

The table lists this clone with a few counts. V and J are TRBV10-3 and TRBJ1-2, with 9 bases fitting TRBD1. Germline CDR1 and CDR2: ENHRY and SYGVKD. CDR3 length: 11 residues. Trimming at V came to 10 bases and at J to 7 bases, leaving 4 bases not matched to a gene. The CDR3 is CATATGGGYTF. The CDR3 DNA sequence: TGTGCCACGGCGACAGGGGGTGGCTACACCTTC.

This clone was picked up one time. The chain carries TRBV18 and TRBJ1-1; D is possibly TRBD1 (5 bases). V shed 4 bases and J shed 4 bases, with 22 bases lying between them. The CDR3 sequence is 17 residues long. The germline CDR1 and CDR2 sequences are KGHSH and LQKENI. CDR3 sequence reads: CASSRDGLEQAVTEAFF. The CDR3 region has the DNA TGTGCCAGCTCACGGGACGGACTAGAGCAGGCGGTCACTGAAGCTTTCTTT.

The chain uses TRBV4-1 and TRBJ1-5, with D possibly being TRBD1 (5 bases). The CDR3 runs 15 residues. Germline CDR1 MGHRA, CDR2 YSYEKL. Trimming stripped 3 bases from V and 3 bases from J, with 12 bases between. The CDR3 DNA reads TGCGCCAGCAGCCAGTTGGGGCCCCCCAATCAGCCCCAGCATTTT. Protein sequence: CASSQLGPPNQPQHF.

This clone is a singleton in its sample. The chain links TRBV6-5 to TRBJ1-1; TRBD1 agrees at 10 bases. J was trimmed by 4 bases and V by 4 bases; bases with no gene match: 9. This CDR3 contains 16 residues. Germline CDR1 is MNHEY and CDR2 is SVGAGI. CDR3 bases: TGTGCCAGCAGTTCCAGCCGGACAGGGGGTCGCACTGAAGCTTTCTTT. It codes for CASSSSRTGGRTEAFF.

This clone was observed a handful of times. The J gene is TRBJ1-5, the V gene TRBV10-1; D is unclear. With 10 bases removed from V and 6 bases from J, the gap between germline ends came to 10 bases. CDR3 length equals 11 residues. Looked up from germline, CDR1 is WNHNN and CDR2 is SYGVQD (reference sequence). CDR3 nucleotide sequence: TGCGCCACCCTCCGGGGTCAGCCCCAGCATTTT. It yields the protein CATLRGQPQHF.